Below are 10 T cell receptor beta chains sequenced from a single sample in a study of STAT5B mutations in CD4+ large granular lymphocyte leukemia. Generated by immunoSEQ multiplex PCR, the TCRdb table keeps only in-frame clones and is missing some. The sample lists about 36,000 clones; about 80% were seen once. The sequenced sample consisted of CD4+ T cells from blood buffy coats. The receptors derive from a human donor in good health.

V gene TRBV30 combines with J gene TRBJ2-5; 13 bases match TRBD2. The V and J ends lost 7 bases and 4 bases, in that order; junction bases with no gene match: 3. The CDR3 has 13 residues. The germline gives CDR1 GTSNPN, CDR2 SVGIG (reference sequence). The CDR3 sequence is CASWTSGRETQYF. The CDR3 nucleotides read TGTGCCTCTTGGACTAGCGGGAGAGAGACCCAGTACTTC.

The chain is built from TRBV6-1 and TRBJ2-1, with TRBD1 matching over 9 bases. After removal of 2 bases from V and 7 bases from J, the junction contained 6 bases not matched to a gene. Germline V gene data show CDR1 as MNHNS and CDR2 as SASEGT. The CDR3 is 15 amino acids. CDR3 loop: CASSERDRARNEQFF. CDR3 coding DNA: TGTGCCAGCAGTGAACGGGACAGGGCCCGTAATGAGCAGTTCTTC.

The chain is built from TRBV5-1 and TRBJ2-2; D may be TRBD2 (5 bases). Per the germline V gene, CDR1 is SGHRS and CDR2 is YFSETQ. CDR3 length: 13 residues. V was pared by 4 bases and J by 6 bases, with 10 bases between. CDR3 region: CASSPLDSGELFF. CDR3 coding DNA: TGCGCCAGCAGCCCCTTGGACTCCGGGGAGCTGTTTTTT.

This chain joins TRBV7-6 and TRBJ1-4, with 7 bases matching TRBD1. This CDR3 spans 16 amino acids. CDR1 is SGHVS and CDR2 is FNYEAQ in the germline V gene. Trimming at V came to 5 bases and at J to 0 bases, leaving 6 bases not matched to a gene. The CDR3 sequence: CASSRWGQTTNEKLFF. The CDR3 bases are TGTGCCAGCAGCCGATGGGGACAGACAACTAATGAAAAACTGTTTTTT.

This chain links TRBV11-2 with TRBJ2-7; D not certain. CDR1 and CDR2 (germline): SGHAT, FQNNGV. This CDR3 has 14 amino acids. Trimming shortened V by 0 bases and J by 3 bases, and 9 bases separated the two germline ends. The CDR3 coding sequence is TGTGCCAGCAGCTTAGATCACAGCTTCTACGAGCAGTACTTC. This codes for CASSLDHSFYEQYF.

This chain joins TRBV6-1 and TRBJ2-5; 8 positions match TRBD2. With V trimmed by 4 bases and J by 5 bases, 6 bases remained unmatched. Germline values: CDR1 MNHNS, CDR2 SASEGT. The CDR3 has 14 amino acids. This CDR3 is CASSAGGRKETQYF. CDR3 bases: TGTGCCAGCAGTGCGGGGGGGCGGAAGGAGACCCAGTACTTC.

J is TRBJ1-4 and V is TRBV5-5; D not certain. Germline values: CDR1 SGHKS, CDR2 YYEKEE (reference sequence). V lost 4 bases to trimming and J lost 0 bases, with 10 bases between them. This CDR3 is built from 15 residues. The CDR3 DNA is TGTGCCAGCAGCCCCCACAGTGCAACTAATGAAAAACTGTTTTTT. Translated: CASSPHSATNEKLFF. Full variable domain (remainder filled in from reference TRBV5-5 and TRBJ1-4): DAGVTQSPTHLIKTRGQQVTLRCSPISGHKSVSWYQQVLGQGPQFIFQYYEKEERGRGNFPDRFSARQFPNYSSELNVNALLLGDSALYLCASSPHSATNEKLFFGSGTQLSVL.

The chain employs TRBV19 and TRBJ1-5; D ambiguous. Trimming stripped 1 base from V and 0 bases from J, with 4 bases between. The germline V gene encodes CDR1 LNHDA and CDR2 SQIVND (reference sequence). The length of the CDR3 is 14 residues. CDR3 nucleotide sequence: TGTGCCAGTAGTATAGTAGATAGCAATCAGCCCCAGCATTTT. Its protein product is CASSIVDSNQPQHF.

This clone has only a few counts. The CDR3 loop is CASILGYSNQPQHF. The CDR3 DNA is TGTGCCAGCATCTTGGGGTACAGCAATCAGCCCCAGCATTTT. The gene calls are TRBV6-1 and TRBJ1-5; D gene unclear. The V gene's germline CDR1 is MNHNS and CDR2 SASEGT. The CDR3 spans 14 residues. Trimming stripped 7 bases from V and 1 base from J, with 11 bases between.

V is TRBV11-2 and J is TRBJ2-5; possibly TRBD1 for D (7 bases). CDR1 is SGHAT and CDR2 is FQNNGV in the germline V gene. V was clipped by 1 base and J by 4 bases, with 10 bases between them. The CDR3 extends over 14 amino acids. This CDR3 reads CASSLAGGGETQYF. The CDR3 DNA reads as TGTGCCAGCAGCTTAGCAGGGGGAGGAGAGACCCAGTACTTC.